Here is one T cell receptor (beta chain) with its context. As yet, its antigen is unknown. Germline CDR1 LNHDA, CDR2 SQIVND (reference sequence). Trimming removed 5 bases from V and 5 bases from J, with 22 bases in between. The length of the CDR3 is 17 residues. Primed by a sample-barcoded 5' primer and a J-beta primer mix, a second PCR proceeded for about 6 to 11 cycles. Unique molecular identifiers of 12 random nucleotides labeled each cDNA. Every individual sample yielded 2.5 million or more paired-end reads (each containing CDR3). Via MiXCR, TCRdb re-called the 5' RACE reads, giving one row per CDR3 protein. The sample has roughly 800,000 distinct CDR3 sequences, roughly 50% seen once. The sample belongs to a study of blood T cells in healthy people across ages. Study outcomes and limitations: More naive CD4+ cells and higher diversity marked long-lived donors relative to aged donors.

This TCR was sampled from a man aged 25-45 years in good health. The chain employs TRBV19 and TRBJ1-5; D gene uncertain. Sequencing was performed on blood. CDR3 protein: CASSFPSWQRKHQPQHF. Here the CDR3 DNA reads TGTGCCAGTAGTTTCCCCTCGTGGCAGAGAAAGCATCAGCCCCAGCATTTT.